A selection of T cell receptor beta chains follows, all from one sample in a study of blood T cell repertoires in COVID-19. The assay was immunoSEQ multiplex PCR, and TCRdb's table has in-frame clones only and misses some. The profile shows some 260,000 clones, nearly 90% of them singletons. Sequencing used peripheral blood. These receptors were obtained from a young woman with acute or convalescent COVID-19. Each CDR3 is given with its conserved first and last residue. The D gene is left open where the match is weak. The size entry is marked missing in some rows and otherwise reads once, few, many or a size class.

cdr3_nt: TGTGCCAGCAGTACCGGGGGCTACGAGCAGTACTTC
cdr3_aa: CASSTGGYEQYF
d_call: .
v_call: TRBV6-2/TRBV6-3
j_call: TRBJ2-7
clone_size: .

cdr3_nt: TGTGCCAGCAGTCTGAGGGCGGGGAGCACAGATACGCAGTATTTT
cdr3_aa: CASSLRAGSTDTQYF
d_call: .
v_call: TRBV3-1/TRBV3-2
j_call: TRBJ2-3
clone_size: once

cdr3_nt: TGTGCCAGCAGCCAAGATGGGGGGGGCACTCGGGCAGATACGCAGTATTTT
cdr3_aa: CASSQDGGGTRADTQYF
d_call: .
v_call: TRBV4-2
j_call: TRBJ2-3
clone_size: .

cdr3_nt: TGCGCCAGCAGCTTGGAACAGCGGGCCACAGATACGCAGTATTTT
cdr3_aa: CASSLEQRATDTQYF
d_call: .
v_call: TRBV5-1
j_call: TRBJ2-3
clone_size: .

cdr3_nt: TGTGCCAGCAGCAGGGGGTCGAACACTGAAGCTTTCTTT
cdr3_aa: CASSRGSNTEAFF
d_call: .
v_call: TRBV9
j_call: TRBJ1-1
clone_size: .

cdr3_nt: TGTGCCAGCGGAGGACAGGCTAACACTGAAGCTTTCTTT
cdr3_aa: CASGGQANTEAFF
d_call: TRBD1
v_call: TRBV19
j_call: TRBJ1-1
clone_size: .

cdr3_nt: TGTGCCAGCAGCTTAGCGTATGACACTGAAGCTTTCTTT
cdr3_aa: CASSLAYDTEAFF
d_call: .
v_call: TRBV7-9
j_call: TRBJ1-1
clone_size: .

cdr3_nt: TGTGCCAGCTATGTCCGGGGCTACACCTTC
cdr3_aa: CASYVRGYTF
d_call: .
v_call: TRBV7-9
j_call: TRBJ1-2
clone_size: .

cdr3_nt: TGCGCCAGCAGCGCGAGTCCCGGGACAGGGTTCGGGGAGCTGTTTTTT
cdr3_aa: CASSASPGTGFGELFF
d_call: TRBD1
v_call: TRBV5-1
j_call: TRBJ2-2
clone_size: .

cdr3_nt: TGTGCCACCAGCAGAGGGGGCACGTGGGTCCATGAGCAGTTCTTC
cdr3_aa: CATSRGGTWVHEQFF
d_call: .
v_call: TRBV15
j_call: TRBJ2-1
clone_size: .

cdr3_nt: TGTGCCAGCAGCTCCGGGACAGACCTTTCCTACGAGCAGTACTTC
cdr3_aa: CASSSGTDLSYEQYF
d_call: TRBD1
v_call: TRBV7-9
j_call: TRBJ2-7
clone_size: once

cdr3_nt: TGTGCCCTAGGAGGCCCAAGCACAGATACGCAGTATTTT
cdr3_aa: CALGGPSTDTQYF
d_call: .
v_call: TRBV10-3
j_call: TRBJ2-3
clone_size: .

cdr3_nt: TGTGCCAGCAGCTTATATACTAGCAACCCCTCCTCTGGGGCCAACGTCCTGACTTTC
cdr3_aa: CASSLYTSNPSSGANVLTF
d_call: .
v_call: TRBV7-6
j_call: TRBJ2-6
clone_size: .

cdr3_nt: TGTGCCAGCAGTGCGACTAGCGGGAGGGCCGGAAATGAGCAGTTCTTC
cdr3_aa: CASSATSGRAGNEQFF
d_call: TRBD2
v_call: TRBV6-1
j_call: TRBJ2-1
clone_size: .

cdr3_nt: TGTGCCAGCAGTCCGGGGGACCGTATCCAAGAAGGGACCCAGTACTTC
cdr3_aa: CASSPGDRIQEGTQYF
d_call: .
v_call: TRBV6-2/TRBV6-3
j_call: TRBJ2-5
clone_size: .

cdr3_nt: TGTGCCAGCAGCTGGGACTGGCAAGCTTCGCTAGGGCAGTTCTTC
cdr3_aa: CASSWDWQASLGQFF
d_call: .
v_call: TRBV5-6
j_call: TRBJ2-1
clone_size: .

cdr3_nt: TGTGCCACCAGTCGGGGACTGAGCACAGATACGCAGTATTTT
cdr3_aa: CATSRGLSTDTQYF
d_call: .
v_call: TRBV24-1
j_call: TRBJ2-3
clone_size: .

cdr3_nt: TGTGCCTGGAGTGTACAGAGAGGGCCCTACGAGCAGTACTTC
cdr3_aa: CAWSVQRGPYEQYF
d_call: .
v_call: TRBV30
j_call: TRBJ2-7
clone_size: .

cdr3_nt: TGTGCCAGCAGTACCGGGACTAGCTTCTATGAGCAGTTCTTC
cdr3_aa: CASSTGTSFYEQFF
d_call: TRBD2
v_call: TRBV6-6
j_call: TRBJ2-1
clone_size: .

cdr3_nt: TGTGCCAGCAGCGTAGCTAGCGGGAGTTTCTACAATGAGCAGTTCTTC
cdr3_aa: CASSVASGSFYNEQFF
d_call: TRBD2
v_call: TRBV9
j_call: TRBJ2-1
clone_size: .

cdr3_nt: TGCAGTGCTAGAAGCGGGAACGAGCAGTACTTC
cdr3_aa: CSARSGNEQYF
d_call: TRBD2
v_call: TRBV20-1
j_call: TRBJ2-7
clone_size: .

cdr3_nt: TGTGCCTGGAGTGTAGGGGGACAGGGCAGGGATACGCAGTATTTT
cdr3_aa: CAWSVGGQGRDTQYF
d_call: TRBD1
v_call: TRBV30
j_call: TRBJ2-3
clone_size: .

cdr3_nt: TGTGCCAGTAGCATAAAACCGGGATCCCAATCCCCGACCGGGGAGCTGTTTTTT
cdr3_aa: CASSIKPGSQSPTGELFF
d_call: .
v_call: TRBV19
j_call: TRBJ2-2
clone_size: .

cdr3_nt: TGTGCCAGCACTCGGGGGACAGGGGTTAGGATCTACGAGCAGTACTTC
cdr3_aa: CASTRGTGVRIYEQYF
d_call: TRBD1
v_call: TRBV19
j_call: TRBJ2-7
clone_size: .

cdr3_nt: TGTGCCAGCAGCTCACTACTCGGGACAGGGTCCTACAATGAGCAGTTCTTC
cdr3_aa: CASSSLLGTGSYNEQFF
d_call: TRBD1
v_call: TRBV11-2
j_call: TRBJ2-1
clone_size: .

cdr3_nt: TGTGCCAGCAGCTTAGCTGCGGGGGATGAAGCTTTCTTT
cdr3_aa: CASSLAAGDEAFF
d_call: .
v_call: TRBV7-7
j_call: TRBJ1-1
clone_size: .

cdr3_nt: TGTGCCAGCAGCCAAGCCACAGGCGGAAACACCGGGGAGCTGTTTTTT
cdr3_aa: CASSQATGGNTGELFF
d_call: .
v_call: TRBV14
j_call: TRBJ2-2
clone_size: once

cdr3_nt: TGCGCCAGCAGCCAACGAAAGCTTTCAGATACGCAGTATTTT
cdr3_aa: CASSQRKLSDTQYF
d_call: .
v_call: TRBV4-3
j_call: TRBJ2-3
clone_size: .